A selection of T cell receptor beta chains follows, all from one sample in a study of T cell changes during pregnancy in multiple sclerosis. Method: immunoSEQ multiplex PCR; TCRdb's copy keeps in-frame clones and lacks some. The repertoire includes over 55,000 clones, 89% of them detected once, and about 2.5% sits in the top ten. The sequencing used peripheral blood, collected in the first trimester of pregnancy. These TCRs come from a female donor with multiple sclerosis, enrolled in a pregnancy study. Both conserved end residues are part of each CDR3. A D gene is named only where the DNA matches it firmly. Clone size is stated in some rows and not others, as once, few, many or a class when expanded.

TRBV7-2	.	.	TRBJ1-2	CASSLMRGPYGYTF	TGTGCCAGCAGCTTAATGCGGGGACCCTATGGCTACACCTTC
TRBV7-2	.	TRBD2	TRBJ2-1	CASSSGLAGVGEQFF	TGTGCCAGCAGCTCAGGACTAGCGGGAGTGGGGGAGCAGTTCTTC
TRBV7-2	.	.	TRBJ1-5	CASSLAGDTQPQHF	TGTGCCAGCAGCTTAGCAGGGGACACTCAGCCCCAGCATTTT
TRBV29-1	.	.	TRBJ1-1	CSVEEAEGTEAFF	TGCAGCGTTGAAGAAGCAGAGGGCACTGAAGCTTTCTTT
TRBV2	.	.	TRBJ2-4	CASSESGVKNIQYF	TGTGCCAGCAGTGAGTCAGGTGTCAAAAACATTCAGTACTTC
TRBV5-4	.	.	TRBJ2-3	CASSPWAYTDTQYF	TGTGCCAGCAGCCCATGGGCCTACACAGATACGCAGTATTTT
TRBV7-2	.	.	TRBJ1-1	CASSPQMTEAFF	TGTGCCAGCAGCCCCCAAATGACTGAAGCTTTCTTT
TRBV30	.	.	TRBJ1-4	CAWSGGYGVKLFF	TGTGCCTGGAGTGGGGGCTATGGGGTCAAACTGTTTTTT
TRBV7-2	.	TRBD1	TRBJ1-2	CASSWNLQGPGEHGYTF	TGTGCCAGCAGCTGGAACCTACAGGGGCCTGGGGAGCATGGCTACACCTTC
TRBV29-1	.	.	TRBJ1-1	CSGGGRFTEAFF	TGCAGCGGTGGGGGGAGGTTCACTGAAGCTTTCTTT
TRBV4-3	.	.	TRBJ2-5	CASSQDGPLGGGTQYF	TGCGCCAGCAGCCAAGATGGGCCTCTTGGTGGAGGGACCCAGTACTTC
TRBV30	.	.	TRBJ1-2	CAWATAEGLGYTF	TGTGCCTGGGCTACCGCCGAGGGTCTTGGCTACACCTTC
TRBV25-1	.	TRBD2	TRBJ2-3	CASSELGTSGVLPDTQYF	TGTGCCAGCAGTGAATTAGGGACTAGCGGGGTTTTGCCAGATACGCAGTATTTT
TRBV7-9	.	TRBD1	TRBJ2-6	CASPQWGQWHGANVLTF	TGTGCCAGCCCACAATGGGGACAGTGGCATGGGGCCAACGTCCTGACTTTC
TRBV10-2	.	.	TRBJ2-7	CASSESVTGRVRQYF	TGCGCCAGCAGTGAGTCGGTTACAGGGAGGGTAAGGCAGTACTTC
TRBV18	.	.	TRBJ2-7	CASSPNGGHEQYF	TGTGCCAGCTCACCCAATGGAGGGCACGAGCAGTACTTC
TRBV19	once	.	TRBJ1-1	CASSSQGIAEAFF	TGTGCCAGTAGTAGTCAGGGGATAGCTGAAGCTTTCTTT
TRBV5-4	.	.	TRBJ1-5	CASSLDSDRPQHF	TGTGCCAGCAGCTTGGATTCTGACAGGCCCCAGCATTTT
TRBV9	.	.	TRBJ1-1	CASSVGQFQAEAFF	TGTGCCAGCAGCGTAGGGCAGTTCCAGGCTGAAGCTTTCTTT
TRBV19	.	.	TRBJ1-1	CASSIERYTEAFF	TGTGCCAGTAGTATAGAGCGTTACACTGAAGCTTTCTTT
TRBV27	.	.	TRBJ1-1	CASSSPGLGTEAFF	TGTGCCAGCAGTTCCCCAGGGTTAGGCACTGAAGCTTTCTTT
TRBV6-1	.	.	TRBJ2-7	CASIQGARNYEQYF	TGTGCCAGCATTCAAGGGGCGAGGAACTACGAGCAGTACTTC
TRBV6-4	.	.	TRBJ2-2	CASTLDTANTGELFF	TGTGCCAGCACCCTAGATACGGCGAACACCGGGGAGCTGTTTTTT
TRBV28	.	TRBD2	TRBJ2-7	CASSLTGGGSGYEQYF	TGTGCCAGCAGTTTAACCGGGGGGGGAAGTGGCTACGAGCAGTACTTC
TRBV20-1	.	.	TRBJ1-2	CSAVTGYGYTF	TGCAGTGCTGTGACAGGCTATGGCTACACCTTC
TRBV30	.	TRBD1	TRBJ2-7	CAWRTGYEQYF	TGTGCCTGGCGGACAGGCTACGAGCAGTACTTC
TRBV6-5	.	TRBD1	TRBJ2-7	CASTRTTGGYEQYF	TGTGCCAGCACCCGTACTACAGGGGGCTACGAGCAGTACTTC
TRBV6-1	.	TRBD2	TRBJ2-2	CASSELAGVGTGELFF	TGTGCCAGCAGTGAACTAGCGGGAGTAGGAACCGGGGAGCTGTTTTTT
TRBV6-5	.	.	TRBJ1-2	CASSYDRPYGYTF	TGTGCCAGCAGTTACGACAGACCCTATGGCTACACCTTC
TRBV5-1	.	.	TRBJ2-1	CASSLAPGATYNEQFF	TGCGCCAGCAGCTTGGCGCCGGGAGCAACCTACAATGAGCAGTTCTTC
TRBV30	.	TRBD1	TRBJ1-5	CAWSTGQGARNQPQHF	TGTGCCTGGAGTACCGGACAGGGGGCGCGTAATCAGCCCCAGCATTTT
TRBV2	.	.	TRBJ1-1	CASSLDSHYTEAFF	TGTGCCAGCAGTCTGGACAGCCATTACACTGAAGCTTTCTTT
TRBV5-1	.	TRBD1	TRBJ2-6	CASSWTGSSSGANVLTF	TGCGCCAGCAGCTGGACAGGGTCAAGCTCTGGGGCCAACGTCCTGACTTTC
TRBV6-5	.	.	TRBJ1-2	CASSYSWGPNYGYTF	TGTGCCAGCAGTTACTCCTGGGGGCCTAACTATGGCTACACCTTC
TRBV11-3	.	TRBD1	TRBJ1-3	CASSPGQGRGNTIYF	TGTGCCAGCAGCCCCGGACAGGGTCGGGGAAACACCATATATTTT
TRBV11-2	.	TRBD1	TRBJ1-1	CASSQGARALSEAFF	TGTGCCAGCAGCCAGGGGGCCAGGGCCTTAAGTGAAGCTTTCTTT
TRBV7-9	.	TRBD1	TRBJ1-2	CASSKDRGDEFGYTF	TGTGCCAGCAGCAAGGACAGGGGCGACGAGTTCGGCTACACCTTC